Included here is one T cell receptor beta chain sequence, with context. These data originate in a study of blood T cell repertoires in COVID-19. The CDR3 loop spans 15 amino acids. After removal of 3 bases from V and 7 bases from J, the junction contained 2 bases not matched to a gene. Germline lookup yields CDR1 KGHSH and CDR2 LQKENI. Only in-frame clones appear in the TCRdb table, and some are missing; sequencing was by immunoSEQ multiplex PCR. The repertoire holds approximately 180,000 clones, more than 80% seen once, with 10% to 15% in the top ten. The gene calls are TRBV18 and TRBJ2-1, with 14 bases identical to TRBD2. Specimen: peripheral blood. This receptor was taken from a woman aged 80 or over with COVID-19, enrolled during active disease. CDR3 sequence: CASSPGTSGRNEQFF. Written as DNA, the CDR3 is TGTGCCAGCTCACCCGGGACTAGCGGGAGAAATGAGCAGTTCTTC. The variable domain in full, completed from reference TRBV18 and TRBJ2-1, reads NAGVMQNPRHLVRRRGQEARLRCSPMKGHSHVYWYRQLPEEGLKFMVYLQKENIIDESGMPKERFSAEFPKEGPSILRIQQVVRGDSAAYFCASSPGTSGRNEQFFGPGTRLTVL.